These 8 T cell receptor beta chains were sequenced from one sample in a study of cytomegalovirus exposure and HLA in healthy donors. In the PCR, 60 Vbeta and 13 Jbeta primers were used. The method was immunoSEQ multiplex PCR; TCRdb's version includes in-frame clones alone and lacks a portion of them. Of about 140,000 clones in the sample, less than 85% were seen once. Sequenced material: PBMCs. Source of these receptors: a woman in her forties or fifties in good health and CMV-seropositive.

This clone was counted only a few times. V is TRBV4-3 and J is TRBJ2-3; D possibly corresponds to TRBD2 (5 bases). The CDR3 is made up of 16 amino acids. Trimming stripped 1 base from V and 2 bases from J, with 13 bases between. The germline V gene encodes CDR1 LGHNA and CDR2 YSLEER. The CDR3 nucleotides read TGCGCCAGCAGCCAAGCCAGCGGTCCCCACACAGATACGCAGTATTTT. Residues: CASSQASGPHTDTQYF.

The CDR3 bases are TGTGCCAGCAGTCCCCTTACGGGGGAAGCGGATACGCAGTATTTT. It specifies CASSPLTGEADTQYF. The genes are TRBV2 and TRBJ2-3; maybe TRBD2 (6 bases). Looked up from germline, CDR1 is SNHLY and CDR2 is FYNNEI. V dropped 5 bases and J dropped 6 bases, with 18 bases sitting between them. This CDR3 has 15 amino acids.

The rearrangement joins TRBV27 to TRBJ2-7; 8 bases are shared with TRBD2. The CDR3 extends over 16 amino acids. The ends lost 0 bases at V and 2 bases at J; junction bases unmatched: 6. Germline CDR1 is MNHEY and CDR2 is SMNVEV (reference sequence). CDR3 region: CASSLSGGGTTYEQYF. The CDR3, as DNA: TGTGCCAGCAGTTTATCGGGCGGGGGGACAACCTACGAGCAGTACTTC.

The genes are TRBV21-1 and TRBJ1-5; TRBD1, the D gene given by the table, was not confirmed from the DNA. TRBV21-1 is flagged as a pseudogene. The CDR3 runs 19 residues. The CDR3 protein is CASSKRTRSGTGDNQPQHF. As DNA, the CDR3 is TGTGCCAGCAGCAAAAGAACCCGGAGTGGGACAGGGGACAATCAGCCCCAGCATTTT.

The chain carries TRBV5-1 and TRBJ2-2, with TRBD1 as a possible D gene (5 bases). The V end was cut by 1 base, the J end by 1 base, with 11 bases between. CDR1 SGHRS and CDR2 YFSETQ come from the germline V gene. This CDR3 comprises 16 residues. In DNA form, the CDR3 reads TGCGCCAGCAGCTTGCGTCCTCAGGGGAACACCGGGGAGCTGTTTTTT. Its translation is CASSLRPQGNTGELFF.

In this sample, this clone turned up once. The chain has TRBV7-8 and TRBJ2-7; 12 bases map to TRBD2. There are 17 residues in the CDR3. CDR1 is SGHVS, CDR2 FQNEAQ, per germline. J was trimmed by 9 bases and V by 4 bases; bases with no gene match: 16. This chain's CDR3 is CASSSPSNLAGGAGQYF. The CDR3 nucleotides are TGTGCCAGCAGCTCGCCATCCAACCTAGCGGGGGGGGCCGGGCAGTACTTC.

The V gene is TRBV2, the J gene TRBJ2-1; 8 bases are a match to TRBD2. The CDR3 is 14 residues long. Germline CDR1 and CDR2: SNHLY and FYNNEI. J lost 0 bases, V lost 8 bases, and 3 bases had no gene match. CDR3 region: CASGGGISYNEQFF. In DNA, the CDR3 is TGTGCCAGCGGCGGGGGGATCTCCTACAATGAGCAGTTCTTC. Full variable domain (outside the CDR3, taken from reference TRBV2 and TRBJ2-1): EPEVTQTPSHQVTQMGQEVILRCVPISNHLYFYWYRQILGQKVEFLVSFYNNEISEKSEIFDDQFSVERPDGSNFTLKIRSTKLEDSAMYFCASGGGISYNEQFFGPGTRLTVL.

This clone was seen a single time. The V and J genes are TRBV7-2 and TRBJ2-5; D is unclear. The CDR3 spans 12 residues. With 1 base removed from V and 6 bases from J, the gap between germline ends came to 6 bases. Germline V lookup: CDR1 SGHTA, CDR2 FQGNSA. Written as DNA, the CDR3 is TGTGCCAGCAGCTTAGGGGCTCAGACCCAGTACTTC. It encodes CASSLGAQTQYF.